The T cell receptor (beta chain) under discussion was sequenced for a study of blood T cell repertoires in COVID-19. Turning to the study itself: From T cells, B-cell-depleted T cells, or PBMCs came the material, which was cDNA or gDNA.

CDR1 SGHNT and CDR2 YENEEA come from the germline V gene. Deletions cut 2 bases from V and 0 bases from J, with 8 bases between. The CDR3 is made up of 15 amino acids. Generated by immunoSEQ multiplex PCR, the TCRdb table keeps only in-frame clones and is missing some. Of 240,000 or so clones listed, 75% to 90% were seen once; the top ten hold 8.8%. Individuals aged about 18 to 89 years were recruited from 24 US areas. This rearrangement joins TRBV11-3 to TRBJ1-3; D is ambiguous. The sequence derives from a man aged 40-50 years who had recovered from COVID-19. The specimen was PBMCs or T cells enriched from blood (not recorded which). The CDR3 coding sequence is TGTGCCAGCAGCTTACACAGTCTCTCTGGAAACACCATATATTTT. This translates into CASSLHSLSGNTIYF.